This T cell receptor (beta chain) appears in the sequencing data of a study of blood T cell repertoires in COVID-19. Clones were sequenced by immunoSEQ multiplex PCR, and TCRdb holds only the in-frame ones, with some missing. This sample carries a few hundred thousand clones, 84% of them seen once, and the ten largest clones take approximately 4.3%. The participants were between about 18 and 90 years old and came from roughly 25 US areas. Clinical history reported by participants formed the basis on which cohorts were assigned. Sequenced input: PBMCs or T cells enriched from blood (not recorded which). This TCR was recovered from a man aged 25-45 years with acute COVID-19.

This CDR3 reads CASSPLGTGTYNEQFF. In DNA, the CDR3 is TGTGCCAGCTCACCCCTAGGGACAGGGACTTACAATGAGCAGTTCTTC. The chain is built from TRBV18 and TRBJ2-1; 9 nucleotides line up with TRBD1. J was trimmed by 4 bases and V by 3 bases; bases with no gene match: 7. Germline V CDR1 and CDR2: KGHSH, LQKENI. The CDR3 totals 16 residues.